This T cell receptor (beta chain) originates from a study of T cell responses to AZD1222 COVID-19 vaccine. Study results and limitations: White British donors predominated, females outnumbered males, and clonal diversity was possibly underestimated. The study found vaccine-associated CD4 TCRs spanning spike, dominant at 160-218 and 743-854. Spike-specific TCR repertoires showed rising breadth and depth after two AZD1222 doses.

As for this clone: The antigen remains unidentified.

Here immunoSEQ multiplex PCR was the method, and the copy in TCRdb shows in-frame clones only, minus some. The table shows 90,000 to 100,000 clones, with more than 70% occurring only once. The CDR3 extends over 11 amino acids. Germline V gives CDR1 DFQATT, CDR2 SNEGSKA (reference sequence). V lost 3 bases to trimming and J lost 5 bases, with 5 bases between them. The receptor comes from an adult who received the AZD1222 COVID-19 vaccine. The input for sequencing was peripheral blood, taken 28 days after the second AZD1222 dose. This chain links TRBV20-1 with TRBJ2-1; no firm D call. The CDR3 region has the DNA TGCAGTGCTAGGTGGAACAATGAGCAGTTCTTC. Residues: CSARWNNEQFF.